A single sample gave rise to the 32 T cell receptor beta chains below, sequenced in a study of siplizumab effects on memory and regulatory T cells. Coculturing was carried out on the mixed lymphocyte reaction cells. It lasted 6 to 7 days and was done at 37°C. Clones were sequenced by immunoSEQ multiplex PCR, and TCRdb holds only the in-frame ones, with some missing. The sample has 15,000 to 20,000 clones; around 40% are singletons. These receptors lack a known antigen. Material for sequencing was CFSE-low (dividing) CD4+ T cells sorted from an allogeneic mixed lymphocyte reaction. The receptors originated from a human donor in good health; the cells came from an allogeneic mixed lymphocyte reaction. Some clones in this sample may be carry-over from other donors' samples.

By proportion, this clone is medium-sized. The chain recombines TRBV19 with TRBJ1-1; the match to TRBD1 covers 7 bases. Germline V gene data show CDR1 as LNHDA and CDR2 as SQIVND (reference sequence). The length of the CDR3 is 16 residues. The V and J ends lost 5 bases and 0 bases, in that order; junction bases with no gene match: 9. The DNA for the CDR3 is TGTGCCAGTAGTTCAACAGGGGCGGTTATGAACACTGAAGCTTTCTTT. Protein: CASSSTGAVMNTEAFF. Combining the CDR3 with reference TRBV19 and TRBJ1-1 gives the whole variable domain DGGITQSPKYLFRKEGQNVTLSCEQNLNHDAMYWYRQDPGQGLRLIYYSQIVNDFQKGDIAEGYSVSREKKESFPLTVTSAQKNPTAFYLCASSSTGAVMNTEAFFGQGTRLTVV.

This chain connects TRBV5-4 to TRBJ2-5; 8 bases match TRBD2. V lost 0 bases, J lost 5 bases, and 6 bases stayed unmatched. CDR3 length: 15 residues. Germline V CDR1 and CDR2: SGHNT, YYREEE (reference sequence). CDR3: CASSLVYGGAETQYF. The CDR3 coding sequence is TGTGCCAGCAGCTTGGTTTACGGGGGGGCGGAGACCCAGTACTTC.

The rearrangement links TRBV19 to TRBJ2-6, with 8 bases lining up with TRBD1. Germline-derived CDR1 and CDR2 are LNHDA and SQIVND (reference sequence). The V and J ends lost 8 bases and 4 bases, in that order; junction bases with no gene match: 7. The CDR3 spans 15 residues. The chain's CDR3 is CASGPRGLGANVLTF. Here the CDR3 DNA reads TGTGCCAGTGGACCCAGGGGGCTAGGGGCCAACGTCCTGACTTTC.

V is TRBV7-7 and J is TRBJ2-5; 8 bases line up with TRBD1. This CDR3 contains 17 residues. The trim removed 2 bases at V and 9 bases at J, leaving 17 bases unmatched. Germline CDR1 is SSHAT and CDR2 is FNYEAQ (reference sequence). CDR3 residues: CASSLSAGTGPWEAQYF. The CDR3 DNA sequence: TGTGCCAGCAGCTTAAGTGCCGGGACAGGACCGTGGGAGGCCCAGTACTTC.

This clone was seen just once. The CDR3 spells CASSWTGGEGGNTIYF. The DNA for the CDR3 is TGTGCCAGCAGCTGGACAGGGGGCGAAGGTGGAAACACCATATATTTT. The chain joins TRBV7-8 to TRBJ1-3; 11 bases line up with TRBD1. This CDR3 is built from 16 residues. Germline CDR1 SGHVS, CDR2 FQNEAQ. V was clipped by 4 bases and J by 3 bases; unmatched bases: 5.

This clone was counted only a few times. The chain combines TRBV18 with TRBJ1-1; 10 bases align to TRBD1. The J segment lost 7 bases and the V segment lost 3 bases, leaving 8 bases of the junction unmatched. This CDR3 is 15 amino acids long. Germline values: CDR1 KGHSH, CDR2 LQKENI. This CDR3 is CASSPATGGYGEAFF. CDR3 DNA: TGTGCCAGCTCACCTGCGACAGGGGGCTATGGTGAAGCTTTCTTT.

CDR3: CASRSAYEQYF. CDR3 bases: TGTGCCAGCAGATCCGCCTACGAGCAGTACTTC. This chain uses TRBV6-5 with TRBJ2-7; D is uncertain. This CDR3 is built from 11 residues. CDR1 and CDR2 (germline): MNHEY, SVGAGI. V shed 6 bases and J shed 2 bases, with 5 bases lying between them.

The chain has TRBV4-2 and TRBJ2-3; 11 bases fit TRBD2. Germline CDR1 LGHNA, CDR2 YNFKEQ. This CDR3 is 17 amino acids long. The V gene end was trimmed by 0 bases and the J gene end by 6 bases; junction bases not matched to a gene: 8. DNA of the CDR3: TGTGCCAGCAGCCAAGATTCGGCTAGCGGGAGGTTGGATACGCAGTATTTT. Translated: CASSQDSASGRLDTQYF.

In DNA form, the CDR3 reads TGTGCCTGGAGTGTAAGGCTAGCGGGAGAGAACGAGCAGTACTTC. Its protein is CAWSVRLAGENEQYF. The J gene is TRBJ2-7, the V gene TRBV30; 10 nucleotides agree with TRBD2. The V segment lost 0 bases and the J segment 5 bases; nucleotides outside the gene matches: 7. The germline gives CDR1 GTSNPN, CDR2 SVGIG (reference sequence). There are 15 residues in the CDR3. The whole variable domain, filled in from reference TRBV30 and TRBJ2-7, reads SQTIHQWPATLVQPVGSPLSLECTVEGTSNPNLYWYRQAAGRGLQLLFYSVGIGQISSEVPQNLSASRPQDRQFILSSKKLLLSDSGFYLCAWSVRLAGENEQYFGPGTRLTVT.

V gene TRBV5-1 combines with J gene TRBJ2-7; the match to TRBD2 covers 11 bases. V was clipped by 4 bases and J by 3 bases; unmatched bases: 12. CDR1 and CDR2 from the germline V gene are SGHRS and YFSETQ. This CDR3 has 17 amino acids. CDR3 amino acids: CASSHSPPGLAGYEQYF. The CDR3 region has the DNA TGCGCCAGCAGCCATTCGCCCCCAGGACTAGCGGGCTACGAGCAGTACTTC.

The V call is TRBV6-5, the J call TRBJ1-1; D is uncertain. The ends were cut back, 0 bases at V and 4 bases at J, with 6 bases in the middle. The germline V gene has CDR1 MNHEY and CDR2 SVGAGI. This CDR3 region has 13 residues. The CDR3 reads CASSYSTVTEAFF. The CDR3 DNA follows: TGTGCCAGCAGTTACTCGACCGTCACTGAAGCTTTCTTT.

This clone occurred a few times. The genes are TRBV5-5 and TRBJ1-2, with 7 bases lining up with TRBD1. The V gene end was trimmed by 4 bases and the J gene end by 0 bases; junction bases not matched to a gene: 3. The CDR3 is 14 residues long. Germline values: CDR1 SGHKS, CDR2 YYEKEE (reference sequence). The CDR3 nucleotides read TGTGCCAGCAGCCGGACAGGTTCTAACTATGGCTACACCTTC. Residues: CASSRTGSNYGYTF.

The chain recombines TRBV19 with TRBJ2-1; D uncertain. Germline V lookup: CDR1 LNHDA, CDR2 SQIVND (reference sequence). The CDR3 length is 17 residues. Trimming shortened V by 6 bases and J by 12 bases, and 30 bases separated the two germline ends. The CDR3 region has the DNA TGTGCCAGTAGATCTTCCCCGGGCCCTTGCCTCTTGCATCGGCAGTTCTTC. Its translation is CASRSSPGPCLLHRQFF.

This clone has only a few counts. V usage is TRBV7-2 and J usage is TRBJ2-1, with 10 bases identical to TRBD2. The germline V gene has CDR1 SGHTA and CDR2 FQGNSA. With 2 bases clipped from V and 8 bases from J, the junction kept 6 bases outside the gene matches. The length of the CDR3 is 15 residues. The CDR3, as DNA: TGTGCCAGCAGCTTACTCCCTAGCGGGGGCGATGAGCAGTTCTTC. Translation: CASSLLPSGGDEQFF. Together with reference TRBV7-2 and TRBJ2-1, the CDR3 gives the full variable domain: GAGVSQSPSNKVTEKGKDVELRCDPISGHTALYWYRQSLGQGLEFLIYFQGNSAPDKSGLPSDRFSAERTGGSVSTLTIQRTQQEDSAVYLCASSLLPSGGDEQFFGPGTRLTVL.

In its sample, this clone was seen a few times. This chain uses TRBV10-3 with TRBJ1-4; tentatively, D is TRBD1 (5 bases). V gave up 3 bases and J gave up 7 bases, with 12 bases separating them. The CDR3 is made up of 14 amino acids. Germline V CDR1 and CDR2: ENHRY, SYGVKD. The CDR3: CAISDTRETEKLFF. CDR3 bases: TGTGCCATCAGTGATACCAGGGAGACTGAAAAACTGTTTTTT.

The rearrangement uses TRBV18 and TRBJ1-6; D is unresolved. The germline CDR1 and CDR2 sequences are KGHSH and LQKENI. V gave up 4 bases and J gave up 10 bases, with 8 bases separating them. There are 12 residues in the CDR3. The CDR3 loop reads CASSLISSPLHF. DNA for the CDR3: TGTGCCAGCTCACTCATCTCCTCACCCCTCCACTTT.

J is TRBJ2-2 and V is TRBV5-4, with 9 bases matching TRBD1. V dropped 9 bases and J dropped 7; count of bases not matched to a gene: 13. The CDR3 covers 15 residues. The germline CDR1 and CDR2 sequences are SGHNT and YYREEE (reference sequence). The chain's CDR3 is CATSRPDRGVGELFF. CDR3 coding DNA: TGTGCCACCTCGAGGCCGGACAGGGGAGTCGGGGAGCTGTTTTTT. Drawing the rest from reference TRBV5-4 and TRBJ2-2, the complete variable domain is ETGVTQSPTHLIKTRGQQVTLRCSSQSGHNTVSWYQQALGQGPQFIFQYYREEENGRGNFPPRFSGLQFPNYSSELNVNALELDDSALYLCATSRPDRGVGELFFGEGSRLTVL.

This chain uses TRBV19 with TRBJ1-4, with D possibly TRBD1 on 5 matching bases. V dropped 1 base and J dropped 7 bases, with 13 bases sitting between them. The CDR3 covers 15 residues. Germline V gene sequence: CDR1 LNHDA, CDR2 SQIVND (reference sequence). CDR3: CASSIGGTTGEKLFF. CDR3 bases: TGTGCCAGTAGTATAGGGGGGACGACGGGTGAAAAACTGTTTTTT.

This clone was picked up a small number of times. The chain uses TRBV5-1 and TRBJ1-1, with 8 bases that match TRBD1. Germline V lookup: CDR1 SGHRS, CDR2 YFSETQ. With V trimmed by 4 bases and J by 8 bases, 13 bases remained unmatched. The CDR3 sequence is 15 residues long. CDR3 nucleotides: TGCGCCAGCAGCCCCAACCGGGGGACAGGCCCGGAAGCTTTCTTT. Translating it yields CASSPNRGTGPEAFF.

This clone was seen only a few times. The chain has TRBV7-9 and TRBJ2-3, with D maybe TRBD1 (6 bases). The CDR3 has 15 amino acids. Between the trimmed V and J ends, which lost 7 bases and 2 bases, there was a span of 16 bases. The germline V gene has CDR1 SEHNR and CDR2 FQNEAQ (reference sequence). Here the CDR3 DNA reads TGTGCCAGCAAAACATGGTCAGGGGTCACAGATACGCAGTATTTT. This codes for CASKTWSGVTDTQYF.

This clone was recorded once. The chain has TRBV5-5 and TRBJ1-1; D call uncertain. Germline-derived CDR1 and CDR2 are SGHKS and YYEKEE (reference sequence). V lost 5 bases, J lost 4 bases, and 30 bases lay in between. The CDR3 totals 19 residues. The CDR3, as DNA: TGTGCCAGCAGTAACTCTGGGGAAACCAGTTCGGGGTTTTTCACTGAAGCTTTCTTT. Amino acid sequence: CASSNSGETSSGFFTEAFF.

This clone was observed a few times. The rearrangement joins TRBV6-1 to TRBJ1-3; tentative D call: TRBD1 (5 bases). The germline gives CDR1 MNHNS, CDR2 SASEGT. Deletions cut 3 bases from V and 0 bases from J, with 9 bases between. The CDR3 spans 15 residues. CDR3 in DNA: TGTGCCAGCAGTGAGATGGGGGGCTCTGGAAACACCATATATTTT. Its protein is CASSEMGGSGNTIYF.

V gene TRBV5-6 combines with J gene TRBJ1-1; 9 nucleotides match TRBD1. This CDR3 contains 15 residues. The germline CDR1 and CDR2 sequences are SGHDT and YYEEEE. With 4 bases clipped from V and 4 bases from J, the junction kept 8 bases outside the gene matches. The CDR3 sequence: CASSGPGQGITEAFF. As DNA, the CDR3 is TGTGCCAGCAGCGGGCCGGGACAGGGAATCACTGAAGCTTTCTTT.

This clone has a handful of counts. The V gene is TRBV6-5, the J gene TRBJ1-1; no clear D gene. This CDR3 is 15 amino acids long. V was clipped by 0 bases and J by 1 base, with 9 bases between them. The germline V gene encodes CDR1 MNHEY and CDR2 SVGAGI. The CDR3 nucleotides read TGTGCCAGCAGTTACTCCCGGACGGGGAACACTGAAGCTTTCTTT. Translating it yields CASSYSRTGNTEAFF.

This clone occurred many times. As DNA, the CDR3 is TGTGCCAGCAGCCCAAGTTGGAACACTGAAGCTTTCTTT. This translates into CASSPSWNTEAFF. The chain is built from TRBV5-4 and TRBJ1-1; D gene unclear. V lost 4 bases, J lost 1 base, and 8 bases lay in between. This CDR3 contains 13 residues. Germline CDR1 reads SGHNT; CDR2 reads YYREEE (reference sequence). Variable domain in full (rest from reference TRBV5-4 and TRBJ1-1): ETGVTQSPTHLIKTRGQQVTLRCSSQSGHNTVSWYQQALGQGPQFIFQYYREEENGRGNFPPRFSGLQFPNYSSELNVNALELDDSALYLCASSPSWNTEAFFGQGTRLTVV.

This clone was counted only a few times. The rearrangement joins TRBV2 to TRBJ2-5; D not resolved. Germline lookup yields CDR1 SNHLY and CDR2 FYNNEI. Trimming left V 1 base short and J 1 base short, with 7 bases between. The CDR3 has 14 residues. The CDR3 DNA follows: TGTGCCAGCAGTGAAGTCTCAATCCAAGAGACCCAGTACTTC. Protein sequence: CASSEVSIQETQYF.

This clone was counted between two and nine times. The chain links TRBV6-6 to TRBJ1-1; D unresolved. Germline CDR1 MNHNY, CDR2 SVGAGI (reference sequence). CDR3 length: 13 residues. V lost 5 bases and J 5 bases, leaving 12 bases between the germline ends. The CDR3 sequence is CASSQWGTTEAFF. As DNA, the CDR3 is TGTGCCAGCAGTCAATGGGGTACTACTGAAGCTTTCTTT.

This chain uses TRBV5-1 with TRBJ2-2, with 7 bases fitting TRBD2. Per the germline V gene, CDR1 is SGHRS and CDR2 is YFSETQ. This CDR3 is built from 15 residues. Germline trimming cut 6 bases from V and 6 bases from J; bases unmatched to any gene: 11. The DNA of the CDR3 is TGCGCCAGCACCGAGCCGGGACTAAGGTCCGGGGAGCTGTTTTTT. As protein: CASTEPGLRSGELFF.

V gene TRBV29-1 combines with J gene TRBJ2-3; 7 bases fit TRBD2. The V gene's germline CDR1 is SQVTM and CDR2 ANQGSEA. V dropped 6 bases and J dropped 5; count of bases not matched to a gene: 5. The CDR3 contains 12 residues. The CDR3 bases are TGCAGCGTAAGCGCGGGAGTAGATACGCAGTATTTT. Residues: CSVSAGVDTQYF.

A few counts support this clone. The chain is built from TRBV10-3 and TRBJ2-7; D ambiguous. V lost 4 bases, J lost 4 bases, and 11 bases lay in between. Germline CDR1 is ENHRY and CDR2 is SYGVKD. The CDR3 sequence is 13 residues long. In nucleotides, the CDR3 is TGTGCCATCAGTGGACGGACCAAGTACGAGCAGTACTTC. It codes for CAISGRTKYEQYF.

The CDR3 loop is CATSRVGGSPYEQYF. CDR3 bases: TGTGCCACCAGCAGAGTCGGTGGGAGTCCCTACGAGCAGTACTTC. The gene calls are TRBV15 and TRBJ2-7, with a tentative D call TRBD2 (5 bases). The V end lost 1 base, the J end lost 2 bases, and 12 bases lay between the germline ends. Germline assignment: CDR1 LNHNV and CDR2 YYDKDF (reference sequence). The CDR3 has 15 residues. Filled out from reference TRBV15 and TRBJ2-7, the complete variable domain reads DAMVIQNPRYQVTQFGKPVTLSCSQTLNHNVMYWYQQKSSQAPKLLFHYYDKDFNNEADTPDNFQSRRPNTSFCFLDIRSPGLGDTAMYLCATSRVGGSPYEQYFGPGTRLTVT.

This sequence joins TRBV18 and TRBJ1-2; TRBD1 matches at 10 bases. There are 14 residues in the CDR3. Trimming took 2 bases from V and 7 from J; bases not matched to a gene: 4. From germline, CDR1 is KGHSH and CDR2 LQKENI. The CDR3 DNA reads as TGTGCCAGCTCACCAACGGGACAGGGGTCTGGCTACACCTTC. Translating it yields CASSPTGQGSGYTF.